The rows below give T cell receptor beta chains drawn from one sample of a study of T cells in Graves' hyperthyroidism and ophthalmopathy. A single record per CDR3 protein comes from TCRdb applying MiXCR to the multiplex PCR reads. The sample shows 350,000 or so distinct CDR3 sequences, around a sixth of them seen only once. The sample was blood. The receptors shown here come from a woman aged 45-65 years with Graves' hyperthyroidism. Both conserved end residues are part of each CDR3. A D gene is named only where the DNA matches it firmly. A clone size is listed for some rows: how often the clone was seen (once, few, many), or a class if it is expanded.

j_call: TRBJ1-3; d_call: -; v_call: TRBV3-1; clone_size: -; cdr3_nt: TGTGCCAGCAGCCCCCTTCCTGGAAACACCATATATTTT; cdr3_aa: CASSPLPGNTIYF
j_call: TRBJ2-4; d_call: -; v_call: TRBV20-1; clone_size: -; cdr3_nt: TGCAGTGCTAGAGCCTCCCCAGCGAGGAACATTCAGTACTTC; cdr3_aa: CSARASPARNIQYF
j_call: TRBJ1-2; d_call: -; v_call: TRBV2; clone_size: few; cdr3_nt: TGTGCCAGCAGTGAACGGGGCCCTCTCTATGGCTACACCTTC; cdr3_aa: CASSERGPLYGYTF
j_call: TRBJ1-5; d_call: -; v_call: TRBV30; clone_size: many; cdr3_nt: TGTGCCTGGAGTGTAGGTGGCGGCGAAATGGGGCCCCAGCATTTT; cdr3_aa: CAWSVGGGEMGPQHF
j_call: TRBJ2-5; d_call: -; v_call: TRBV15; clone_size: few; cdr3_nt: TGTGCCACCAGCAGAGTAACAGTACAAGAGACCCAGTACTTC; cdr3_aa: CATSRVTVQETQYF
j_call: TRBJ2-5; d_call: -; v_call: TRBV3-1; clone_size: many; cdr3_nt: TGTGCCAGCAGCCAAGATACCCGGGGATTGTACAGAGAGACCCAGTACTTC; cdr3_aa: CASSQDTRGLYRETQYF
j_call: TRBJ2-3; d_call: -; v_call: TRBV9; clone_size: -; cdr3_nt: TGTGCCAGCAGCGTAGGGGTATCGCAGCGGAGCACAGATACGCAGTATTTT; cdr3_aa: CASSVGVSQRSTDTQYF
j_call: TRBJ2-7; d_call: -; v_call: TRBV7-2; clone_size: -; cdr3_nt: TGTGCCAGCAGCTCTGACAGTTATTACGAGCAGTACTTC; cdr3_aa: CASSSDSYYEQYF
j_call: TRBJ1-6; d_call: -; v_call: TRBV15; clone_size: -; cdr3_nt: TGTGCCACCAGCAGAGATCGAGCGGGACGGTATAATTCACCCCTCCACTTT; cdr3_aa: CATSRDRAGRYNSPLHF
j_call: TRBJ1-2; d_call: -; v_call: TRBV6-1; clone_size: many; cdr3_nt: TGTGCCAGCAGAACAGGGTCGGGGGGTAACTATGGCTACACCTTC; cdr3_aa: CASRTGSGGNYGYTF
j_call: TRBJ1-1; d_call: -; v_call: TRBV10-2; clone_size: -; cdr3_nt: TGCGCCAGCAGTGGGGGATACCTGAACACTGAAGCTTTCTTT; cdr3_aa: CASSGGYLNTEAFF
j_call: TRBJ2-1; d_call: TRBD2; v_call: TRBV27; clone_size: -; cdr3_nt: TGTGCCAGCAGATCACTAGCGGGAGCAATGAATGAGCAGTTCTTC; cdr3_aa: CASRSLAGAMNEQFF
j_call: TRBJ2-7; d_call: TRBD2; v_call: TRBV5-1; clone_size: -; cdr3_nt: TGCGCCAGCGCCTCGGGAGGGCCCTACGAGCAGTACTTC; cdr3_aa: CASASGGPYEQYF
j_call: TRBJ1-4; d_call: TRBD1; v_call: TRBV6-2/TRBV6-3; clone_size: -; cdr3_nt: TGTGCCAGCAGCCGTGTAGGGGGCACAAATGAAAAACTGTTTTTT; cdr3_aa: CASSRVGGTNEKLFF
j_call: TRBJ2-5; d_call: -; v_call: TRBV2; clone_size: -; cdr3_nt: TGTGCCAGCAGGGAACTGGGGGTGAGGCCAGAGACCCAGTACTTC; cdr3_aa: CASRELGVRPETQYF
j_call: TRBJ1-2; d_call: -; v_call: TRBV5-5; clone_size: -; cdr3_nt: TGTGCCAGCAGACAAACCCTGGAAGATGGCTACACCTTC; cdr3_aa: CASRQTLEDGYTF
j_call: TRBJ1-5; d_call: -; v_call: TRBV6-1; clone_size: -; cdr3_nt: TGTGCCAGCAGTGCCCACCTCCAGGGGAGTAGCAATCAGCCCCAGCATTTT; cdr3_aa: CASSAHLQGSSNQPQHF
j_call: TRBJ1-6; d_call: -; v_call: TRBV2; clone_size: many; cdr3_nt: TGTGCCAGCAGTGACAGGAGCTCCTATAATTCACCCCTCCACTTT; cdr3_aa: CASSDRSSYNSPLHF
j_call: TRBJ1-2; d_call: -; v_call: TRBV27; clone_size: -; cdr3_nt: TGTGCCAGCAGTTTATCGGGAAACGCTTTGGGTGGCTACACCTTC; cdr3_aa: CASSLSGNALGGYTF
j_call: TRBJ1-4; d_call: -; v_call: TRBV7-7; clone_size: -; cdr3_nt: TGTGCTAGCAGCTTAGCGGTTCGGGCGGAGGCTAATGAAAAACTGTTTTTT; cdr3_aa: CASSLAVRAEANEKLFF
j_call: TRBJ1-2; d_call: TRBD1; v_call: TRBV6-5; clone_size: -; cdr3_nt: TGTGCCAGCAGTTACTCCAGGGGGAACTATGGCTACACCTTC; cdr3_aa: CASSYSRGNYGYTF
j_call: TRBJ1-1; d_call: -; v_call: TRBV12-3/TRBV12-4; clone_size: few; cdr3_nt: TGTGCCAGCAGTTACCGGGACGCTTTCTTT; cdr3_aa: CASSYRDAFF
j_call: TRBJ1-2; d_call: -; v_call: TRBV7-9; clone_size: -; cdr3_nt: TGTGCCAGCAGCTTAGATGTCTTAGGTGGCTACACCTTC; cdr3_aa: CASSLDVLGGYTF
j_call: TRBJ2-5; d_call: TRBD2; v_call: TRBV12-5; clone_size: -; cdr3_nt: TGTGCTAGTGGTTTTACGACTAGCGTAGTAACGACCCAGTACTTC; cdr3_aa: CASGFTTSVVTTQYF
j_call: TRBJ2-2; d_call: -; v_call: TRBV7-6; clone_size: -; cdr3_nt: TGTGCCAGCAGCTTGGGCAGGGTCGGGACCGGGGAGCTGTTTTTT; cdr3_aa: CASSLGRVGTGELFF
j_call: TRBJ1-5; d_call: -; v_call: TRBV19; clone_size: once; cdr3_nt: TGTGCCAGTAGTATGGGCGCAGTAAATAGCAATCAGCCCCAGCATTTT; cdr3_aa: CASSMGAVNSNQPQHF
j_call: TRBJ1-3; d_call: -; v_call: TRBV6-2/TRBV6-3; clone_size: -; cdr3_nt: TGTGCCAGCAGATTGGAGGGGGACTCTGGAAACACCATATATTTT; cdr3_aa: CASRLEGDSGNTIYF
j_call: TRBJ1-1; d_call: -; v_call: TRBV10-3; clone_size: -; cdr3_nt: TGTGCCATCAGTGAGTCCTGGAGAGAGGTAAACACTGAAGCTTTCTTT; cdr3_aa: CAISESWREVNTEAFF
j_call: TRBJ2-3; d_call: TRBD2; v_call: TRBV20-1; clone_size: few; cdr3_nt: TGCAGTGCTAGGTCGGGAGGGGGCACAGATACGCAGTATTTT; cdr3_aa: CSARSGGGTDTQYF
j_call: TRBJ1-1; d_call: -; v_call: TRBV20-1; clone_size: many; cdr3_nt: TGCAGTGCTAGAGACCCCTTGAAGAACACTGAAGCTTTCTTT; cdr3_aa: CSARDPLKNTEAFF
j_call: TRBJ1-2; d_call: TRBD1; v_call: TRBV19; clone_size: -; cdr3_nt: TGTGCCAGTAGTACACAGGGGAGTATGGACTATGGCTACACCTTC; cdr3_aa: CASSTQGSMDYGYTF
j_call: TRBJ1-1; d_call: -; v_call: TRBV2; clone_size: many; cdr3_nt: TGTGCCAGCAGTGAGTGGCAGGGTGGGACTGAAGCTTTCTTT; cdr3_aa: CASSEWQGGTEAFF
j_call: TRBJ1-1; d_call: -; v_call: TRBV7-3; clone_size: -; cdr3_nt: TGTGCCAGCAGCTTAACCCCCGAGAGCACTGAAGCTTTCTTT; cdr3_aa: CASSLTPESTEAFF
j_call: TRBJ1-1; d_call: -; v_call: TRBV18; clone_size: many; cdr3_nt: TGTGCCAGCTCACCACGGGAGTTACAGGGTAACACTGAAGCTTTCTTT; cdr3_aa: CASSPRELQGNTEAFF
j_call: TRBJ1-2; d_call: -; v_call: TRBV3-1; clone_size: many; cdr3_nt: TGTGCCAGCAGCCAGTCAGACCAGCCCTATGGCTACACCTTC; cdr3_aa: CASSQSDQPYGYTF
j_call: TRBJ1-1; d_call: -; v_call: TRBV6-1; clone_size: many; cdr3_nt: TGTGCCAGCAGTTTAACAGGGCACCGGGGTGAAGCTTTCTTT; cdr3_aa: CASSLTGHRGEAFF
j_call: TRBJ2-3; d_call: -; v_call: TRBV20-1; clone_size: many; cdr3_nt: TGCAGTGCGCCTCTGGATAGGCAGTATTTT; cdr3_aa: CSAPLDRQYF
j_call: TRBJ1-2; d_call: -; v_call: TRBV27; clone_size: few; cdr3_nt: TGTGCCAGCAGTTTAGGCCCGATCTATGGCTACACCTTC; cdr3_aa: CASSLGPIYGYTF
j_call: TRBJ1-2; d_call: TRBD1; v_call: TRBV18; clone_size: -; cdr3_nt: TGTGCCAGCTCACCTCGCCCGGGACAGGGCTATGGCTACACCTTC; cdr3_aa: CASSPRPGQGYGYTF
j_call: TRBJ2-1; d_call: TRBD2; v_call: TRBV5-1; clone_size: many; cdr3_nt: TGCGCCAGCAGCCCCGGGACTAGCACAAATGAGCAGTTCTTC; cdr3_aa: CASSPGTSTNEQFF
j_call: TRBJ2-2; d_call: TRBD2; v_call: TRBV12-3/TRBV12-4; clone_size: many; cdr3_nt: TGTGCCAGCAGTCCTGTGTCGGGGGGGTTCACCGGGGAGCTGTTTTTT; cdr3_aa: CASSPVSGGFTGELFF